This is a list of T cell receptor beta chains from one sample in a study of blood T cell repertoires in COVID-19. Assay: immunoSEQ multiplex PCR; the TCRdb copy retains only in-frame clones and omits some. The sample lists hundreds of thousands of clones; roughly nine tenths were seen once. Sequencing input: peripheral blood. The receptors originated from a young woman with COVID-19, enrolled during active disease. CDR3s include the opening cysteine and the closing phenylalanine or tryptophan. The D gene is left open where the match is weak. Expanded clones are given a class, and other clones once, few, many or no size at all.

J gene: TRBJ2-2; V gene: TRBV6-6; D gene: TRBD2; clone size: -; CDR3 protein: CASSLAGLVNGELFF; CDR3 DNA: TGTGCCAGCAGTTTAGCCGGACTAGTAAACGGGGAGCTGTTTTTT
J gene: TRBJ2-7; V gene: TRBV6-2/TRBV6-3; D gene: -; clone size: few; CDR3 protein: CASSYSKSPGGFNEQYF; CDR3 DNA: TGTGCCAGCAGTTACTCGAAATCTCCAGGGGGGTTCAACGAGCAGTACTTC
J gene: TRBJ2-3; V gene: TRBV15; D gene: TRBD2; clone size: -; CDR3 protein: CATQGSAGAGTDTQYF; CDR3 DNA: TGTGCCACCCAGGGTTCAGCGGGAGCGGGCACAGATACGCAGTATTTT
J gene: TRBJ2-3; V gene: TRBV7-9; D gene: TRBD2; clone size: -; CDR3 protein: CASNRREADTDTQYF; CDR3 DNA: TGTGCCAGCAATAGACGGGAGGCGGACACAGATACGCAGTATTTT
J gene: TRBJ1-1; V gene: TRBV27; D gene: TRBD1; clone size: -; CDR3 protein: CASSFRWGQGNTEAFF; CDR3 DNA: TGTGCCAGCAGCTTCAGGTGGGGACAGGGGAACACTGAAGCTTTCTTT
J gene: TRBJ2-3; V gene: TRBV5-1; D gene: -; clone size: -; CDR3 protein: CASSLGLEVSTDTQYF; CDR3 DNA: TGCGCCAGCAGCTTGGGCTTGGAGGTGAGCACAGATACGCAGTATTTT
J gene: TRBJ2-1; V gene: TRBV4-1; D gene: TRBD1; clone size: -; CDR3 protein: CASSPGEGQGYNEQFF; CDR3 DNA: TGCGCCAGCAGCCCGGGCGAGGGACAGGGTTACAATGAGCAGTTCTTC
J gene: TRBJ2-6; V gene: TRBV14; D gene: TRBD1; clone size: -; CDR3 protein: CASSQDQGVGGANVLTF; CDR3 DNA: TGTGCCAGCAGCCAAGATCAGGGGGTCGGTGGGGCCAACGTCCTGACTTTC
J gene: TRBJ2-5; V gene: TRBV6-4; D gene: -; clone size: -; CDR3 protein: CASSDSCSLAPGTEKETQYF; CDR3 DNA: TGTGCCAGCAGTGACTCTTGTTCACTAGCCCCCGGGACAGAGAAAGAGACCCAGTACTTC
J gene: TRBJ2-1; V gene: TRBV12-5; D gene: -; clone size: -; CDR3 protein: CASGFHGDEQFF; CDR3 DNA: TGTGCTAGTGGTTTCCACGGAGATGAGCAGTTCTTC
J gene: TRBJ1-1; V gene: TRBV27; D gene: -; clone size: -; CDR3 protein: CASSFRGGNTEAFF; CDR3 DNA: TGTGCCAGCAGTTTTCGGGGGGGGAACACTGAAGCTTTCTTT
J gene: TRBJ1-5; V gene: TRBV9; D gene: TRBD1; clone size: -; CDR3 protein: CASSAGGFQPQHF; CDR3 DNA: TGTGCCAGCAGCGCAGGGGGCTTTCAGCCCCAGCATTTT
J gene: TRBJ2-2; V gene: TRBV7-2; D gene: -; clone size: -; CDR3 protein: CASSSVVGPGELFF; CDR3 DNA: TGTGCCAGCAGCTCGGTAGTTGGGCCCGGGGAGCTGTTTTTT
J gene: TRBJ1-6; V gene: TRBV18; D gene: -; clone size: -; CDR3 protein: CASSPQGNNSPLHF; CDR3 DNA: TGTGCCAGCTCACCTCAGGGGAACAATTCACCCCTCCACTTT
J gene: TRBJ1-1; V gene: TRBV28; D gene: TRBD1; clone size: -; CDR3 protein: CASSGQGWDTEAFF; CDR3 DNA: TGTGCCAGCAGTGGACAGGGGTGGGACACTGAAGCTTTCTTT
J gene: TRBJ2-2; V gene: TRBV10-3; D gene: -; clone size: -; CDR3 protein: CAISISGPNTGELFF; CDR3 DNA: TGTGCCATCAGTATTAGCGGACCGAACACCGGGGAGCTGTTTTTT
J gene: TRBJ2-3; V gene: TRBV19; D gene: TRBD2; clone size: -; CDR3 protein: CASRRGGGTQYF; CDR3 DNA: TGTGCCAGTCGCCGGGGGGGCGGTACGCAGTATTTT
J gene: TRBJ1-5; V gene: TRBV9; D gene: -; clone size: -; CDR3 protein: CASSESSNQPQHF; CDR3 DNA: TGTGCCAGCAGCGAGAGTAGCAATCAGCCCCAGCATTTT
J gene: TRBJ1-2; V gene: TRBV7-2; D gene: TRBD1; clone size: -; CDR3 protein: CASSTMGQSYGYTF; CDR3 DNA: TGTGCCAGCAGCACCATGGGACAGAGCTATGGCTACACCTTC
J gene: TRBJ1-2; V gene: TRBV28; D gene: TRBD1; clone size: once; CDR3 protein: CASTMTGEVYGYTF; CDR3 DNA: TGTGCCAGCACCATGACAGGGGAGGTTTACGGCTACACCTTC
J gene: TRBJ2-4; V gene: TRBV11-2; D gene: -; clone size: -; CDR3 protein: CASSLGGSNIQYF; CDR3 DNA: TGTGCCAGCAGCTTAGGGGGCTCAAACATTCAGTACTTC
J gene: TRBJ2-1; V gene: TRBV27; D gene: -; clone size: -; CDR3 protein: CASSVFGSSYNEQFF; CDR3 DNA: TGTGCCAGCAGTGTTTTCGGGAGCTCCTACAATGAGCAGTTCTTC
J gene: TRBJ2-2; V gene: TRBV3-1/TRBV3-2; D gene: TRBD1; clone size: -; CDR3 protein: CASSQVYQGEMSTGELFF; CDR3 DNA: TGTGCCAGCAGCCAAGTGTACCAGGGGGAAATGAGCACCGGGGAGCTGTTTTTT
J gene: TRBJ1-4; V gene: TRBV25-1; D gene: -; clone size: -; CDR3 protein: CASSGTERLNEKLFF; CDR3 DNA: TGTGCCAGCAGTGGGACAGAGAGACTTAATGAAAAACTGTTTTTT
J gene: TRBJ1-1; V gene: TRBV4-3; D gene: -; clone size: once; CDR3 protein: CASSQESVNTEAFF; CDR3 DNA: TGCGCCAGCAGCCAAGAATCTGTTAACACTGAAGCTTTCTTT
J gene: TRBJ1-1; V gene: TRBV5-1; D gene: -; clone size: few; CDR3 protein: CASSTLSTGNTEAFF; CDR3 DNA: TGCGCCAGCAGCACACTCTCCACAGGGAACACTGAAGCTTTCTTT
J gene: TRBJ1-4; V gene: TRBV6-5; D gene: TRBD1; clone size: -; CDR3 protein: CASSTTGGNEKLFF; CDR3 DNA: TGTGCCAGCAGTACGACAGGGGGTAATGAAAAACTGTTTTTT